Listed here are 12 T cell receptor beta chains from one sample, sequenced in a study of blood T cell repertoires in COVID-19. The table came from immunoSEQ multiplex PCR; TCRdb's copy has only in-frame clones and leaves some out. The table lists roughly 160,000 clones, approximately 90% of them singletons. What was sequenced was peripheral blood. The receptors come from a man younger than 35 with acute or convalescent COVID-19.

This rearrangement joins TRBV6-5 to TRBJ2-2; 7 bases are a match to TRBD2. The CDR3 has 15 amino acids. J gave up 2 bases and V 11 bases, and 11 bases lay outside the gene matches. Germline assignment: CDR1 MNHEY and CDR2 SVGAGI. The CDR3 loop reads CADSAGRVNTGELFF. The CDR3 coding sequence is TGTGCCGATTCAGCGGGACGGGTAAACACCGGGGAGCTGTTTTTT.

The rearrangement uses TRBV4-1 and TRBJ2-2; a weak D match, TRBD2 (5 bases). Germline V gene data show CDR1 as MGHRA and CDR2 as YSYEKL. The V end lost 8 bases, the J end lost 1 base, and 14 bases lay between the germline ends. The CDR3 totals 15 residues. For the CDR3, the DNA is TGCGCCAGCTCAACCGTGGGGAGGAACACCGGGGAGCTGTTTTTT. This codes for CASSTVGRNTGELFF.

The genes are TRBV30 and TRBJ1-3; TRBD1 agrees at 9 bases. This CDR3 region has 12 residues. CDR1 and CDR2 (germline): GTSNPN, SVGIG (reference sequence). The CDR3 is CARGQGGNTIYF. The CDR3 DNA reads as TGTGCGAGGGGACAGGGAGGAAACACCATATATTTT.

This rearrangement joins TRBV18 to TRBJ2-2; a weak D match, TRBD1 (5 bases). The V end lost 5 bases, the J end lost 3 bases, and 10 bases lay between the germline ends. Germline CDR1 and CDR2: KGHSH and LQKENI. This CDR3 is built from 14 residues. The CDR3: CASSSRVDTGELFF. The DNA for the CDR3 is TGTGCCAGCTCATCCAGGGTTGACACCGGGGAGCTGTTTTTT.

The V and J genes are TRBV28 and TRBJ1-2; D gene ambiguous. Trimming took off 2 bases at V and 6 bases at J, with 13 bases between the two ends. Germline CDR1 reads MDHEN; CDR2 reads SYDVKM. This CDR3 comprises 14 residues. The CDR3 DNA sequence: TGTGCCAGCAGTTTACAACGGTTAATGCATGGCTACACCTTC. Protein sequence: CASSLQRLMHGYTF.

The chain recombines TRBV19 with TRBJ2-1; D is unresolved. In germline, CDR1 is LNHDA, CDR2 SQIVND (reference sequence). V shed 3 bases and J shed 2 bases, with 11 bases lying between them. The CDR3 loop spans 15 amino acids. The CDR3 DNA sequence: TGTGCCAGTAGTATCGGTGCGAGCGCCTACAATGAGCAGTTCTTC. Translation gives CASSIGASAYNEQFF. Using reference TRBV19 and TRBJ2-1 for the parts outside the CDR3, the full variable domain is DGGITQSPKYLFRKEGQNVTLSCEQNLNHDAMYWYRQDPGQGLRLIYYSQIVNDFQKGDIAEGYSVSREKKESFPLTVTSAQKNPTAFYLCASSIGASAYNEQFFGPGTRLTVL.

The chain employs TRBV7-8 and TRBJ1-4, with D maybe TRBD1 (5 bases). Germline V gene lookup returns CDR1 SGHVS and CDR2 FQNEAQ. The V end was cut by 0 bases, the J end by 3 bases, with 11 bases between. CDR3 size: 16 residues. This CDR3 reads CASSLAGRGANEKLFF. The DNA of the CDR3 is TGTGCCAGCAGCTTAGCGGGGAGGGGAGCTAATGAAAAACTGTTTTTT.

The V gene is TRBV30, the J gene TRBJ2-7; D may be TRBD1 (6 bases). Germline V CDR1 and CDR2: GTSNPN, SVGIG (reference sequence). The CDR3 is made up of 13 amino acids. Trimming removed 4 bases from V and 5 bases from J, with 15 bases in between. The CDR3 spells CAWTQGVGDEQYF. The CDR3 bases are TGTGCCTGGACACAGGGTGTTGGCGACGAGCAGTACTTC.

V is TRBV5-8 and J is TRBJ2-2; 9 bases line up with TRBD1. V lost 2 bases and J lost 7; bases outside the gene matches: 3. The germline V gene has CDR1 SGHTS and CDR2 YDEGEE. CDR3 length: 14 amino acids. CDR3 bases: TGTGCCAGCAGCTTACAGGGGGCGGTCGGGGAGCTGTTTTTT. Translation gives CASSLQGAVGELFF.

This chain joins TRBV28 and TRBJ2-5; no clear D gene. The CDR3 length is 12 residues. Germline V gene lookup returns CDR1 MDHEN and CDR2 SYDVKM. V was trimmed by 4 bases and J by 5 bases, leaving 8 bases between them. The CDR3 reads CASSSHPETQYF. The CDR3 DNA is TGTGCCAGCAGTTCCCATCCCGAGACCCAGTACTTC.

The chain combines TRBV30 with TRBJ1-6; perhaps TRBD1 as D (5 bases). The germline gives CDR1 GTSNPN, CDR2 SVGIG (reference sequence). V gave up 5 bases and J gave up 4 bases, with 9 bases separating them. The CDR3 runs 13 residues. The CDR3 DNA sequence: TGTGCCTGGGGACACCTTTATAATTCACCCCTCCACTTT. It translates to CAWGHLYNSPLHF.

V usage is TRBV4-1 and J usage is TRBJ1-2; TRBD1 might be the D (5 bases). The CDR3 runs to 16 residues. From germline, CDR1 is MGHRA and CDR2 YSYEKL. The V gene lost 4 bases and the J gene lost 3 bases, with 18 bases spanning the gap. The CDR3 sequence: CASSPDQGRVDYGYTF. CDR3 in DNA: TGCGCCAGCAGCCCGGATCAGGGTCGCGTGGACTATGGCTACACCTTC.